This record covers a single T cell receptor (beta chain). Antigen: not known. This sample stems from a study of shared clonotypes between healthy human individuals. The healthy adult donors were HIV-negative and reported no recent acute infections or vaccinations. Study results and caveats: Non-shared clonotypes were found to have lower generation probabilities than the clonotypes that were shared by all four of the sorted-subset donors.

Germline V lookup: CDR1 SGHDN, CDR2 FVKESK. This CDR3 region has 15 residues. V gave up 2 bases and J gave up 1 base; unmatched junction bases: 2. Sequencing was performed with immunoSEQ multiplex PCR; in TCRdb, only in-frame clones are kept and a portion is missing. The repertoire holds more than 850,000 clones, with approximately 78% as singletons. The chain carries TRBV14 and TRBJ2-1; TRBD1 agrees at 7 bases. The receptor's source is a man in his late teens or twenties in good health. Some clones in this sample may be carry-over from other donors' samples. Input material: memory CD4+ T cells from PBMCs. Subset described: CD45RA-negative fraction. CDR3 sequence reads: CASSQRQGSYNEQFF. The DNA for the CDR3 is TGTGCCAGCAGCCAACGACAGGGTTCCTACAATGAGCAGTTCTTC. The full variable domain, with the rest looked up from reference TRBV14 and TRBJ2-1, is EAGVTQFPSHSVIEKGQTVTLRCDPISGHDNLYWYRRVMGKEIKFLLHFVKESKQDESGMPNNRFLAERTGGTYSTLKVQPAELEDSGVYFCASSQRQGSYNEQFFGPGTRLTVL.